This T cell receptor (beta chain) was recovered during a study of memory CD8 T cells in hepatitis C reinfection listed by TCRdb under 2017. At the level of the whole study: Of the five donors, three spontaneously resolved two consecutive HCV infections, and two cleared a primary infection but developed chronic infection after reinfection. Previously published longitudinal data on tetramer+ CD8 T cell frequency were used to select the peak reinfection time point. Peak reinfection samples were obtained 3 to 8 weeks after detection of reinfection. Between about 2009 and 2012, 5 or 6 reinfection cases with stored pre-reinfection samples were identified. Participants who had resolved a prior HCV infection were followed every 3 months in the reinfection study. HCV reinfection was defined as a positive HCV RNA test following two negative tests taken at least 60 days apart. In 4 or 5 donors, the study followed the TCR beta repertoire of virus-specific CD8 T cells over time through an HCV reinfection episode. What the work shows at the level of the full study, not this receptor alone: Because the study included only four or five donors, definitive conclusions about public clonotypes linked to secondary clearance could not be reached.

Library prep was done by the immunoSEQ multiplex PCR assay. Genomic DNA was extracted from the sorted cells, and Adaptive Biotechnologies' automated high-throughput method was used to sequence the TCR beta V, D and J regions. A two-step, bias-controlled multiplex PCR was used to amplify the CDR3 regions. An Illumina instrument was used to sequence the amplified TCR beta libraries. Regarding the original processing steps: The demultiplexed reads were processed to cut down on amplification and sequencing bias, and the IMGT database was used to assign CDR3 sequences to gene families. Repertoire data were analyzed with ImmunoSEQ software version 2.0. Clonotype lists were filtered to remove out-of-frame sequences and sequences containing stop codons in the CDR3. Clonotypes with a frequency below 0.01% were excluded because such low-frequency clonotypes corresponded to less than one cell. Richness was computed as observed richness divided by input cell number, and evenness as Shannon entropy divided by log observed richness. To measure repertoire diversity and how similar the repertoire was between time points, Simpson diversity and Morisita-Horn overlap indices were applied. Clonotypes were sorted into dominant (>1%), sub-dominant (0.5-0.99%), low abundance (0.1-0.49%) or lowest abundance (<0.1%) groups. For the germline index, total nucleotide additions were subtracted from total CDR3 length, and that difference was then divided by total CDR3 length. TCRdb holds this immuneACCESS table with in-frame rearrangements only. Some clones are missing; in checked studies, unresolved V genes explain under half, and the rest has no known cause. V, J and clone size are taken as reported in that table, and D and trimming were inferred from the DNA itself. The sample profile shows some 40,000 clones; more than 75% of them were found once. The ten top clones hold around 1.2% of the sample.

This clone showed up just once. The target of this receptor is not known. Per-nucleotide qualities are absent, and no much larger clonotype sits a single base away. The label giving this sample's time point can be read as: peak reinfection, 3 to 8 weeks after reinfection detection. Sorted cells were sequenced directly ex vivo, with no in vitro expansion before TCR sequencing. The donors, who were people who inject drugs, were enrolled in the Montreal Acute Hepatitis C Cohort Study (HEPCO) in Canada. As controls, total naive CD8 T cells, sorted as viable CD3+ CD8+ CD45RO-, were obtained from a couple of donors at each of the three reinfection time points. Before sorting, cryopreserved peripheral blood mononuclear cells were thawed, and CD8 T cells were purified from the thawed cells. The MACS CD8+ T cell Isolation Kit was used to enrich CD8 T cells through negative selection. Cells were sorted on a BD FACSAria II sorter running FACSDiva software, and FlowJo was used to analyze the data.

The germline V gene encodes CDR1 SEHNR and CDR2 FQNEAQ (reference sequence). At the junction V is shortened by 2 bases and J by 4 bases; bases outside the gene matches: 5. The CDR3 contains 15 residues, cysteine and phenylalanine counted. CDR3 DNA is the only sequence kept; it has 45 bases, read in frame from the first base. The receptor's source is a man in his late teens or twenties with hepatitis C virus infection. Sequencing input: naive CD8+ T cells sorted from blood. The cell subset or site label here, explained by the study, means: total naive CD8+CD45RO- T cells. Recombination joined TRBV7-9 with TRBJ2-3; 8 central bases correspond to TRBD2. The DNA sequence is TGTGCCAGCAGCTTACTCGACGGGGGGGCAGATACGCAGTATTTT. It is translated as CASSLLDGGADTQYF.